This TCR beta chain was sequenced during a study of T cells after yellow fever vaccination. V was shortened by 1 base and J by 4 bases, with 4 bases between the two germline ends. This CDR3 is built from 12 residues. A single record per CDR3 protein comes from TCRdb applying MiXCR to the 5' RACE reads. This table holds about 160,000 distinct CDR3 sequences, approximately 6.8% found once. The input for sequencing was CD4+ T cells sorted from PBMCs, taken 4 to 5 days after the first yellow fever vaccination. The sequence came from a man aged 18 to 35 who received the YFV17D yellow fever vaccine. The V gene is TRBV12-3 or TRBV12-4, the J gene TRBJ1-1; D is unclear. CDR3 sequence reads: CASSLETTEAFF. The CDR3 DNA is TGTGCCAGCAGTTTAGAGACCACTGAAGCTTTCTTT.